The 14 T cell receptor beta chains presented below share a single source sample, sequenced in a study of shared clonotypes between healthy human individuals. Naive CD8 cells comprised CD45RO-negative, CCR7-positively selected cells, excluding terminally differentiated effector memory CD45RA+ cells. Some clones are missing from TCRdb's copy, which holds only in-frame ones; the method was immunoSEQ multiplex PCR. The sample includes about 2,200,000 clones, approximately 94% seen only once; the top ten take under 2%. The sequencing sample was made of naive CD8+ T cells from PBMCs. The origin of the receptors is a man between 18 and 35 years old in good health. Some clones in this sample may be carry-over from other donors' samples.

Note on this clone: The sample holds other DNA sequences that translate to the same CDR3. This sequence joins TRBV7-3 and TRBJ2-7; TRBD1 matches 8 bases. V was clipped by 5 bases and J by 6 bases; unmatched bases: 9. The CDR3 has 14 residues. CDR1 and CDR2 from the germline V gene are SGHTA and FQGTGA. The CDR3 sequence: CASSLLGTGGEQYF. The CDR3 nucleotides read TGTGCCAGCAGCCTCTTAGGGACAGGAGGCGAGCAGTACTTC.

This sequence joins TRBV6-5 and TRBJ2-2, with a weak D call TRBD1 (6 bases). CDR1 and CDR2 (germline): MNHEY, SVGAGI. With 6 bases removed from V and 5 bases from J, the gap between germline ends came to 16 bases. The CDR3 has 15 residues. The CDR3 loop reads CASSPLQGRTGELFF. Written as DNA, the CDR3 is TGTGCCAGCAGCCCTCTCCAGGGGCGGACCGGGGAGCTGTTTTTT.

With regard to this clone: Other nucleotide sequences in the sample specify the same CDR3. CDR3 nucleotide sequence: TGCGCCAGCAGCCAAGACTTCTCCTACGAGCAGTACTTC. This gives the protein CASSQDFSYEQYF. This sequence joins TRBV4-3 and TRBJ2-7; D unclear. The germline V and J ends were trimmed by 0 bases and 0 bases, with 3 bases remaining between them. Germline V gene sequence: CDR1 LGHNA, CDR2 YSLEER. The length of the CDR3 is 13 residues.

This chain links TRBV27 with TRBJ2-1; TRBD1 matches 7 bases. CDR1 and CDR2 from the germline V gene are MNHEY and SMNVEV (reference sequence). J lost 5 bases, V lost 5 bases, and 9 bases had no gene match. The CDR3 totals 15 residues. Written as DNA, the CDR3 is TGTGCCAGCAGTCCAAGACAGGGCTTAGACAATGAGCAGTTCTTC. Protein product: CASSPRQGLDNEQFF.

The chain is built from TRBV15 and TRBJ1-5; the D gene is possibly TRBD1 (5 bases). The V gene's germline CDR1 is LNHNV and CDR2 YYDKDF (reference sequence). This CDR3 comprises 17 residues. Deletions cut 5 bases from V and 2 bases from J, with 19 bases between. CDR3 sequence reads: CATSATGHLSGNQPQHF. In DNA, the CDR3 is TGTGCCACCAGCGCTACAGGTCATTTAAGTGGCAATCAGCCCCAGCATTTT. Supplemented by reference TRBV15 and TRBJ1-5, the full variable domain reads DAMVIQNPRYQVTQFGKPVTLSCSQTLNHNVMYWYQQKSSQAPKLLFHYYDKDFNNEADTPDNFQSRRPNTSFCFLDIRSPGLGDTAMYLCATSATGHLSGNQPQHFGDGTRLSIL.

This chain links TRBV5-3 with TRBJ2-3, with 9 bases matching TRBD1. TRBV5-3 is filed as an ORF, its function uncertain. CDR3 size: 17 residues. V shed 4 bases and J 0 bases; nucleotides not matched to a gene: 9. For the CDR3, the DNA is TGTGCCAGAAGCCAATACAGGGGGCGAACTAGCACAGATACGCAGTATTTT. Translating gives CARSQYRGRTSTDTQYF.

Note on this clone: The same CDR3 also results from other DNA sequences found in this sample. The chain uses TRBV7-6 and TRBJ2-7; D is unclear. The germline CDR1 and CDR2 sequences are SGHVS and FNYEAQ. This CDR3 has 13 residues. Trimming shortened V by 6 bases and J by 0 bases, and 9 bases separated the two germline ends. The CDR3 region has the DNA TGTGCCAGCAGTCTTCGCGACTCCTACGAGCAGTACTTC. It translates to CASSLRDSYEQYF.

The chain combines TRBV13 with TRBJ2-1, with TRBD2 matching over 14 bases. Germline CDR1 and CDR2: PRHDT and FYEKMQ (reference sequence). The CDR3 spans 18 residues. Trimming cost V 4 bases and J 2 bases; bases outside gene matches: 7. The CDR3 region is CASSSPGLAGVAYNEQFF. The CDR3 DNA is TGTGCCAGCAGCTCTCCGGGACTAGCGGGGGTTGCCTACAATGAGCAGTTCTTC.

The chain links TRBV7-9 to TRBJ2-7; D may be TRBD2 (6 bases). V was shortened by 4 bases and J by 5 bases, with 18 bases between the two germline ends. The CDR3 consists of 15 residues. Germline V gene sequence: CDR1 SEHNR, CDR2 FQNEAQ (reference sequence). CDR3 region: CASSSRDSPENEQYF. CDR3 nucleotide sequence: TGTGCCAGCAGCTCCCGGGACTCCCCTGAAAACGAGCAGTACTTC.

The chain joins TRBV19 to TRBJ1-2, with TRBD1 identical over 9 bases. The germline V gene encodes CDR1 LNHDA and CDR2 SQIVND (reference sequence). This CDR3 is 14 amino acids long. The V segment lost 6 bases and the J segment 3 bases; nucleotides outside the gene matches: 5. The CDR3 DNA follows: TGTGCCAGTAGCCCGGGACAGGGAGACTATGGCTACACCTTC. Translated: CASSPGQGDYGYTF.

This clone was recorded only once. V and J are TRBV6-6 and TRBJ2-7; no clear D gene. The CDR3 totals 13 residues. Trimming cost V 4 bases and J 1 base, with 8 bases left between them. Germline V gene data show CDR1 as MNHNY and CDR2 as SVGAGI (reference sequence). The CDR3 DNA reads TGTGCCAGCAGTTTTCACGGTTCCTACGAGCAGTACTTC. Translating it yields CASSFHGSYEQYF.

V is TRBV7-9 and J is TRBJ1-4; 9 bases align to TRBD1. Losses at the gene ends were 6 bases for V and 8 bases for J; bases not matched to a gene: 22. The CDR3 is made up of 19 amino acids. Germline V lookup: CDR1 SEHNR, CDR2 FQNEAQ (reference sequence). This chain's CDR3 is CASRPNNRDRDKEGEKLFF. The CDR3 DNA follows: TGTGCCAGCAGACCAAACAACCGGGACAGGGACAAGGAGGGGGAAAAACTGTTTTTT.

The CDR3 region is CASSRLGGLAGGQEETQYF. The CDR3 nucleotides are TGCGCCAGCAGCCGCCTCGGGGGTCTAGCGGGAGGCCAGGAAGAGACCCAGTACTTC. This rearrangement joins TRBV4-1 to TRBJ2-5; 11 positions match TRBD2. Germline V gives CDR1 MGHRA, CDR2 YSYEKL. This CDR3 comprises 19 residues. V dropped 4 bases and J dropped 3; count of bases not matched to a gene: 16.

The chain couples TRBV19 to TRBJ2-4, with D possibly being TRBD1 (5 bases). Germline CDR1 and CDR2: LNHDA and SQIVND (reference sequence). Trimming pared 5 bases from V and 8 bases from J, leaving 16 bases between. The CDR3 length is 14 residues. DNA of the CDR3: TGTGCCAGTAGTGTGACAGATTTAGAGGACATTCAGTACTTC. As protein: CASSVTDLEDIQYF.